A selection of T cell receptor beta chains follows, all from one sample in a study of long-term antiretroviral therapy in people with HIV. Assay: immunoSEQ multiplex PCR; the TCRdb copy retains only in-frame clones and omits some. The sample lists about 20,000 clones; just over 90% were seen once. This specimen was unsorted PBMCs, taken approximately 4.4 years before starting antiretroviral therapy. The receptors stem from a woman aged 25 to 45 with HIV. The CDR3 runs from the conserved cysteine through the conserved F or W.

J gene: TRBJ1-4; V gene: TRBV29-1; CDR3 protein: CSVVGTGFEKLFF
J gene: TRBJ1-6; V gene: TRBV6-1; CDR3 protein: CASSERRDMRNSPLHF
J gene: TRBJ2-1; V gene: TRBV5-1; CDR3 protein: CASSLQPGSIYNEQFF
J gene: TRBJ2-7; V gene: TRBV5-6; CDR3 protein: CASSLSPGQNSYEQYF
J gene: TRBJ2-1; V gene: TRBV5-1; CDR3 protein: CASSPPGEQFF
J gene: TRBJ2-5; V gene: TRBV19; CDR3 protein: CASLPSGEETQYF
J gene: TRBJ2-6; V gene: TRBV5-1; CDR3 protein: CASSLGGSQSGANVLTF
J gene: TRBJ1-5; V gene: TRBV7-9; CDR3 protein: CASSNRADQPQHF
J gene: TRBJ2-2; V gene: TRBV5-1; CDR3 protein: CASSSGQGKNTGELFF
J gene: TRBJ1-1; V gene: TRBV12-5; CDR3 protein: CASGPGHTMNTEAFF
J gene: TRBJ2-5; V gene: TRBV2; CDR3 protein: CASRPTSGETQYF
J gene: TRBJ2-3; V gene: TRBV29-1; CDR3 protein: CSAADGASSTDTQYF